A selection of T cell receptor beta chains follows, all from one sample in a study of blood T cell repertoires in COVID-19. Method: immunoSEQ multiplex PCR; TCRdb's copy keeps in-frame clones and lacks some. This table has 350,000 or so clones, 70% to 90% appearing once. Specimen: PBMCs or T cells enriched from blood (not recorded which). All receptors derive from a middle-aged woman with acute COVID-19. Each CDR3 is given with its conserved first and last residue. The D gene is left open where the match is weak. Size tells how often a clone was seen (once, few, many) or the class of an expanded clone, and some rows leave it out.

>TRBV7-3|13|TRBD2|TRBJ2-1|NA
CASSPPGGNEQFF
TGTGCCAGCAGCCCCCCCGGGGGGAATGAGCAGTTCTTC
>TRBV18|18|TRBD1|TRBJ1-1|NA
CASSPNSTPTGKNTEAFF
TGTGCCAGCTCACCGAACTCAACTCCGACAGGGAAGAACACTGAAGCTTTCTTT
>TRBV12-5|15|TRBD1|TRBJ1-2|NA
CASGRGQGENYGYTF
TGTGCTAGTGGTCGAGGACAGGGGGAAAACTATGGCTACACCTTC
>TRBV6-5|15|TRBD2|TRBJ2-1|NA
CASSSSSGGRNEQFF
TGTGCCAGCAGCTCCTCTAGCGGGGGGCGAAATGAGCAGTTCTTC
>TRBV10-3|13|NA|TRBJ1-2|NA
CAISEFDGDGYTF
TGTGCCATCAGTGAGTTCGACGGGGATGGCTACACCTTC
>TRBV7-8|14|NA|TRBJ1-1|NA
CASSNRVSGHGAFF
TGTGCCAGCAGCAACAGGGTCTCCGGGCATGGCGCTTTCTTT
>TRBV18|15|TRBD1|TRBJ2-5|NA
CASSPRTGFRETQYF
TGTGCCAGCTCCCCGAGGACAGGTTTTAGAGAGACCCAGTACTTC
>TRBV5-1|16|NA|TRBJ2-7|NA
CASSFNGSPGVGEQYF
TGCGCCAGCAGCTTTAACGGGAGCCCCGGGGTGGGCGAGCAGTACTTC
>TRBV5-1|14|NA|TRBJ1-6|NA
CASSPGEYNSPLHF
TGCGCCAGCAGCCCCGGGGAGTATAATTCACCCCTCCACTTT
>TRBV5-8|13|TRBD1|TRBJ2-5|few
CASSTDRGETQYF
TGTGCCAGCAGCACGGACAGGGGTGAGACCCAGTACTTC
>TRBV2|14|NA|TRBJ2-5|NA
CASSGGGTQETQYF
TGTGCCAGCAGTGGGGGCGGGACCCAAGAGACCCAGTACTTC
>TRBV9|12|NA|TRBJ1-2|NA
CASSVEGGGYTF
TGTGCCAGCAGCGTAGAAGGGGGTGGCTACACCTTC
>TRBV5-1|16|TRBD2|TRBJ2-1|NA
CASSWGTSGGAYEQFF
TGCGCCAGCAGCTGGGGGACTAGCGGGGGAGCATATGAGCAGTTCTTC
>TRBV7-9|12|NA|TRBJ1-4|NA
CASSATAEKLFF
TGTGCCAGCAGCGCTACAGCTGAAAAACTGTTTTTT
>TRBV7-2|15|NA|TRBJ1-2|NA
CASSKDGVPNYGYTF
TGTGCCAGCAGCAAAGACGGAGTACCTAACTATGGCTACACCTTC
>TRBV3-1/TRBV3-2|14|NA|TRBJ2-7|NA
CASSQVGGPYEQYF
TGTGCCAGCAGCCAAGTGGGGGGGCCCTACGAGCAGTACTTC
>TRBV7-2|12|NA|TRBJ2-5|NA
CASSLSGETQYF
TGTGCCAGCAGCTTGAGCGGAGAGACCCAGTACTTC
>TRBV6-2/TRBV6-3|15|TRBD1|TRBJ2-2|NA
CASSPDRGKTGELFF
TGTGCCAGCAGTCCGGACAGGGGGAAGACCGGGGAGCTGTTTTTT
>TRBV10-3|13|TRBD1|TRBJ1-6|NA
CATRQGPESPLHF
TGTGCCACCCGACAGGGGCCGGAATCACCCCTCCACTTT
>TRBV2|13|TRBD1|TRBJ1-5|NA
CASKYRGEQPQHF
TGTGCCAGCAAGTACAGGGGGGAGCAGCCCCAGCATTTT
>TRBV7-8|15|NA|TRBJ2-5|NA
CASSLVSAGAETQYF
TGTGCCAGCAGCTTAGTATCGGCAGGGGCAGAGACCCAGTACTTC
>TRBV6-2/TRBV6-3|11|NA|TRBJ2-5|NA
CASSSTGSQYF
TGTGCCAGCAGTTCAACAGGGTCCCAGTACTTC
>TRBV18|13|NA|TRBJ2-2|NA
CASSPKNTGELFF
TGTGCCAGCTCACCTAAGAACACCGGGGAGCTGTTTTTT
>TRBV3-1/TRBV3-2|15|TRBD1|TRBJ1-1|NA
CASSPTGGMNTEAFF
TGTGCCAGCAGCCCGACAGGGGGAATGAACACTGAAGCTTTCTTT
>TRBV7-7|15|NA|TRBJ2-1|NA
CASSLDRSSYNEQFF
TGTGCTAGCAGCTTAGATAGGAGCTCCTACAATGAGCAGTTCTTC
>TRBV7-6|13|NA|TRBJ1-6|once
CASSTQGDSPLHF
TGTGCCAGCAGCACCCAGGGCGATTCACCCCTCCACTTT
>TRBV19|15|TRBD2|TRBJ2-5|NA
CASSRRSGRQETQYF
TGTGCCAGTTCCAGACGTAGCGGGAGACAAGAGACCCAGTACTTC
>TRBV9|14|NA|TRBJ1-5|few
CASSGSHSNQPQHF
TGTGCCAGCAGCGGTTCCCATAGCAATCAGCCCCAGCATTTT
>TRBV5-4|14|NA|TRBJ1-1|NA
CASSSGMVLTEAFF
TGTGCCAGCAGCTCGGGGATGGTTCTCACTGAAGCTTTCTTT
>TRBV4-2|16|TRBD1|TRBJ1-4|NA
CASSQGVQGAGEKLFF
TGTGCCAGCAGCCAAGGGGTACAGGGGGCGGGTGAAAAACTGTTTTTT
>TRBV4-2|14|TRBD2|TRBJ2-1|once
CASSSGRLNNEQFF
TGTGCCAGCAGTAGCGGGAGACTAAACAATGAGCAGTTCTTC
>TRBV5-1|18|TRBD2|TRBJ2-1|NA
CASSLISPTSGGSDEQFF
TGCGCCAGCAGCTTGATTTCCCCCACTAGCGGAGGAAGCGATGAGCAGTTCTTC
>TRBV5-1|15|NA|TRBJ1-6|NA
CAIDSCGGRNSPLHF
TGCGCCATCGATAGCTGTGGGGGCAGGAATTCACCCCTCCACTTT